This T cell receptor (beta chain) was sequenced in a study of blood T cells in healthy people across ages. Study findings and constraints: Greater diversity and more naive CD4+ cells were seen in long-lived donors than in aged donors.

A sample-barcoded 5' primer and a J-beta primer mix were used in a second PCR of roughly 7 to 12 cycles. Each cDNA molecule was tagged by a template-switch adaptor with 12 random nucleotides. Each of the samples gave a minimum of 2.5 million paired-end reads that contained CDR3. Via MiXCR, TCRdb re-called the 5' RACE reads, giving one row per CDR3 protein. The profile shows 1,800,000 or so distinct CDR3 sequences, about two fifths of them singletons. Points on this clonotype: Its antigen is undetermined. The junction differs from germline at one of its ends, possibly a read error.

CDR1 and CDR2 from the germline V gene are DFQATT and SNEGSKA (reference sequence). The CDR3 has 12 amino acids. The source of this sequence is a human donor in good health. The chain carries TRBV20-1 and TRBJ2-1; TRBD1 aligns across 9 bases. Sequencing was done on a sample of blood. The chain's CDR3 is CSTRDRVEEQFF. DNA for the CDR3: TGCAGTACTAGGGACAGGGTCGAGGAGCAGTTCTTC.